A selection of T cell receptor beta chains follows, all from one sample in a study of blood T cell repertoires in COVID-19. TCRdb's copy holds only in-frame clones and misses some; the assay was immunoSEQ multiplex PCR. This table holds about 97,000 clones, approximately 90% found once. Sample: peripheral blood. Receptors originate from a man in his 60s with acute or convalescent COVID-19. The CDR3 runs from the conserved cysteine through the conserved F or W. D genes are given only for firm matches. Size tells how often a clone was seen (once, few, many) or the class of an expanded clone, and some rows leave it out.

D,size,J,V,CDR3,DNA
NA,NA,TRBJ1-1,TRBV12-3/TRBV12-4,CASRRRPETEAFF,TGTGCCAGCCGCCGTCGTCCTGAGACTGAAGCTTTCTTT
TRBD1,few,TRBJ2-4,TRBV7-2,CASSLAYLGTGKSKNIQYF,TGTGCCAGCAGCTTAGCGTACCTTGGGACAGGGAAATCCAAAAACATTCAGTACTTC
TRBD1,NA,TRBJ1-2,TRBV7-2,CASSPARTGLYGYTF,TGTGCCAGCAGCCCCGCACGGACAGGGCTTTATGGCTACACCTTC
NA,NA,TRBJ2-2,TRBV5-8,CASSLPGDNTGELFF,TGTGCCAGTTCCCTGCCCGGGGATAACACCGGGGAGCTGTTTTTT
TRBD1,once,TRBJ1-4,TRBV12-3/TRBV12-4,CASRTGGGKLFF,TGTGCCAGCAGAACAGGGGGCGGAAAACTGTTTTTT
TRBD1,few,TRBJ1-1,TRBV3-1/TRBV3-2,CASSPRDRFEAFF,TGTGCCAGCAGCCCTCGGGACAGATTTGAAGCTTTCTTT
NA,NA,TRBJ1-4,TRBV6-4,CASRDASTEKLFF,TGTGCCAGCAGGGACGCTTCTACTGAAAAACTGTTTTTT
NA,NA,TRBJ1-5,TRBV7-9,CASSLGDTSNQPQHF,TGTGCCAGCAGCTTAGGAGACACAAGCAATCAGCCCCAGCATTTT
TRBD1,NA,TRBJ2-4,TRBV7-9,CASSLKAQGAPAKNIQYF,TGTGCCAGCAGCTTAAAGGCACAGGGGGCGCCAGCCAAAAACATTCAGTACTTC
NA,NA,TRBJ1-1,TRBV2,CASKTDQAEAFF,TGTGCCAGCAAGACAGACCAGGCTGAAGCTTTCTTT
NA,once,TRBJ1-2,TRBV6-5,CASRDYQPHSGYTF,TGTGCCAGCAGAGACTACCAACCCCATTCTGGCTACACCTTC
TRBD1,NA,TRBJ1-2,TRBV10-3,CAISDLQGDGYTF,TGTGCCATCAGTGATTTGCAGGGGGACGGCTACACCTTC
TRBD1,NA,TRBJ1-6,TRBV5-6,CASNARTGGNSPLHF,TGTGCCAGCAACGCAAGGACAGGGGGCAATTCACCCCTCCACTTT
TRBD1,NA,TRBJ1-1,TRBV7-9,CASSLQTGGRTEAFF,TGTGCCAGCAGCTTGCAGACAGGGGGCCGCACTGAAGCTTTCTTT
NA,NA,TRBJ2-7,TRBV4-2,CASSQAQGFREEQYF,TGTGCCAGCAGCCAAGCCCAGGGATTCCGTGAGGAGCAGTACTTC
NA,NA,TRBJ2-7,TRBV6-5,CASSQGLTYEQYF,TGTGCCAGCAGCCAAGGACTAACCTACGAGCAGTACTTC
NA,NA,TRBJ1-2,TRBV3-1/TRBV3-2,CASSPLGGYGYTF,TGTGCCAGCAGCCCTCTCGGTGGCTATGGCTACACCTTC
TRBD1,NA,TRBJ1-1,TRBV5-6,CASSLEQGSSVITEAFF,TGTGCCAGCAGCTTGGAACAGGGGTCTAGCGTGATCACTGAAGCTTTCTTT
NA,NA,TRBJ1-1,TRBV5-5,CASSLVSDTEAFF,TGTGCCAGCAGCTTGGTTAGTGACACTGAAGCTTTCTTT
NA,NA,TRBJ1-3,TRBV6-5,CASSYKQSSGNTIYF,TGTGCCAGCAGTTACAAACAGAGCTCTGGAAACACCATATATTTT
NA,NA,TRBJ1-2,TRBV5-4,CASNPPGRGYTF,TGTGCCAGCAACCCCCCAGGCAGAGGCTACACCTTC
NA,NA,TRBJ1-4,TRBV7-2,CASSSGDTSLEKLFF,TGTGCCAGCAGCTCCGGGGACACCTCACTAGAAAAACTGTTTTTT
NA,NA,TRBJ2-1,TRBV7-9,CASTHLYDSEQFF,TGTGCCAGCACCCACCTCTACGACAGTGAGCAGTTCTTC
NA,NA,TRBJ1-2,TRBV14,CASSQGNRRSYGYTF,TGTGCCAGCAGCCAAGGGAACAGAAGATCCTATGGCTACACCTTC
NA,few,TRBJ1-2,TRBV19,CASSMQAYGYTF,TGTGCCAGTAGTATGCAGGCCTATGGCTACACCTTC
NA,few,TRBJ1-1,TRBV7-2,CASSSVLNMNTEAFF,TGTGCCAGCAGCTCCGTGTTGAACATGAACACTGAAGCTTTCTTT
TRBD1,few,TRBJ1-2,TRBV19,CASSPRGTGWNYGYTF,TGTGCCAGTAGTCCACGGGGGACAGGGTGGAACTATGGCTACACCTTC
NA,NA,TRBJ2-1,TRBV10-3,CAINQAGMDNEQFF,TGTGCCATCAATCAGGCGGGCATGGACAATGAGCAGTTCTTC
NA,NA,TRBJ1-6,TRBV6-6,CASSYQARRALHF,TGTGCCAGCAGTTACCAAGCCAGGAGGGCCCTCCACTTT
NA,NA,TRBJ1-1,TRBV6-5,CASSLTRGNTEAFF,TGTGCCAGCAGTTTGACCAGGGGGAACACTGAAGCTTTCTTT
NA,NA,TRBJ1-6,TRBV13,CASSPGLGNSPLHF,TGTGCCAGCAGCCCCGGACTCGGAAATTCACCCCTCCACTTT
NA,NA,TRBJ1-2,TRBV29-1,CSVDQNTF,TGCAGCGTTGACCAAAACACCTTC
TRBD1,once,TRBJ1-4,TRBV6-1,CASSEAVDRAFNEKLFF,TGTGCCAGCAGTGAAGCGGTCGACAGGGCCTTTAATGAAAAACTGTTTTTT
NA,NA,TRBJ1-2,TRBV5-1,CASSFAGEKGGYTF,TGCGCCAGCAGCTTCGCGGGGGAAAAGGGTGGCTACACCTTC
NA,NA,TRBJ1-2,TRBV16,CASSLQGGGYTF,TGTGCCAGCAGCCTCCAGGGCGGTGGCTACACCTTC
NA,NA,TRBJ1-6,TRBV7-2,CASSLISPGSGSYNSPLHF,TGTGCCAGCAGCTTAATATCCCCCGGGTCTGGCTCCTATAATTCACCCCTCCACTTT
TRBD1,NA,TRBJ1-6,TRBV19,CASSPTDRGRSPLHF,TGTGCCAGTAGTCCCACCGACAGGGGAAGGTCACCCCTCCACTTT
NA,once,TRBJ1-4,TRBV7-9,CASSLGRGLHADKLFF,TGTGCCAGCAGCTTAGGAAGAGGGCTTCACGCAGATAAGCTGTTTTTT
TRBD1,NA,TRBJ2-3,TRBV30,CAWIFTSGQGGPDTQYF,TGTGCCTGGATCTTTACCTCAGGACAGGGTGGCCCAGATACGCAGTATTTT
NA,once,TRBJ1-2,TRBV7-8,CASSLAFHGYTF,TGTGCCAGCAGCTTAGCCTTCCATGGCTACACCTTC
NA,NA,TRBJ1-3,TRBV2,CASSEEQTSFGNTIYF,TGTGCCAGCAGTGAGGAGCAGACTTCCTTTGGAAACACCATATATTTT
TRBD1,NA,TRBJ1-2,TRBV5-1,CASSSGQGPRGGYGYTF,TGCGCCAGCAGCTCGGGACAGGGGCCGCGAGGGGGTTATGGCTACACCTTC
NA,NA,TRBJ2-3,TRBV6-5,CASRKEVGLNTQYF,TGTGCCAGCAGGAAGGAGGTGGGTCTCAATACGCAGTATTTT
TRBD1,NA,TRBJ1-1,TRBV6-6,CASSYSTGQATAVAFF,TGTGCCAGCAGTTACTCGACGGGACAGGCCACCGCGGTGGCTTTCTTT
NA,once,TRBJ1-1,TRBV6-5,CASGQERLRTEAFF,TGTGCCAGCGGCCAAGAGAGGCTTCGGACTGAAGCTTTCTTT
NA,NA,TRBJ2-2,TRBV19,CASSISKRHQGTGELFF,TGTGCCAGTAGTATAAGTAAGAGGCATCAGGGTACCGGGGAGCTGTTTTTT
NA,NA,TRBJ2-4,TRBV28,CASSFIQGRTKNIQYF,TGTGCCAGCAGTTTTATTCAGGGGCGAACCAAAAACATTCAGTACTTC
NA,NA,TRBJ1-5,TRBV7-2,CASSMVLQGPQHF,TGTGCCAGCAGTATGGTGTTACAGGGGCCCCAGCATTTT
NA,NA,TRBJ1-2,TRBV7-8,CASSFAGAGYTF,TGTGCCAGCAGCTTCGCAGGGGCTGGCTACACCTTC
TRBD1,few,TRBJ1-5,TRBV5-4,CASSFGGQEDQPQHF,TGTGCCAGCAGCTTCGGAGGACAGGAGGATCAGCCCCAGCATTTT
NA,NA,TRBJ1-1,TRBV5-6,CASSSPGGGRAFF,TGTGCCAGCAGCTCCCCTGGGGGGGGAAGGGCTTTCTTT
TRBD1,NA,TRBJ1-6,TRBV5-1,CASSSGTGGSPLHF,TGCGCCAGCAGTTCCGGGACAGGGGGCTCACCCCTCCACTTT
NA,NA,TRBJ1-1,TRBV7-2,CASSLQTAPNTEAFF,TGTGCCAGCAGCTTACAGACTGCCCCGAACACTGAAGCTTTCTTT
NA,few,TRBJ1-3,TRBV5-4,CASSLDSGGNTIYF,TGTGCCAGCAGCTTGGACAGTGGGGGAAACACCATATATTTT